The present T cell receptor beta chain was sequenced within a study of blood T cells in healthy people across ages. Study-wide results and limits: With donor CMV status unknown, expanded clonotype changes were possibly confounded.

There were healthy Caucasian individuals from Russia, aged roughly 6 to 100, serving as donors. This clonotype was seen more than once but under ten times. Its antigen is not known. For the second PCR, which ran for about 7 to 11 cycles, a sample-barcoded 5' primer and a J-beta primer mix were used. Researchers report that a template-switch adaptor with 12 random nucleotides tagged each cDNA molecule. TCRdb reanalysed the 5' RACE reads using MiXCR and keeps one entry per CDR3 protein. The data show about 1.4 million distinct CDR3 sequences, roughly 60% seen once. The germline CDR1 and CDR2 sequences are SGHTA and FQGNSA. The CDR3 is 14 amino acids. Between the trimmed V and J ends, which lost 1 base and 1 base, there was a span of 7 bases.

This receptor was obtained from a man between 18 and 35 years old in good health. This chain joins TRBV7-2 and TRBJ2-5; D uncertain. The sequencing sample was made of blood. The CDR3 nucleotides are TGTGCCAGCAGCTTAGTCTATACCCAAGAGACCCAGTACTTC. This encodes CASSLVYTQETQYF.